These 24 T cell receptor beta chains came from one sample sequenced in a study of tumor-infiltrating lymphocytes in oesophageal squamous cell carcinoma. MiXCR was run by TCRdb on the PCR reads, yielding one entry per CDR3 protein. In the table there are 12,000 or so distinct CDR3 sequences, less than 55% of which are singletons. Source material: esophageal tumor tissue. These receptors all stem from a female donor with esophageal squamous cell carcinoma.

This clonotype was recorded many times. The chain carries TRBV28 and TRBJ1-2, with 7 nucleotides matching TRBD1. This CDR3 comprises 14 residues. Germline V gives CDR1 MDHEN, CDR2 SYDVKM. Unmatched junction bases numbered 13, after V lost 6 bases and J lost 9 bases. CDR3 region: CASSSQTGTLRYTF. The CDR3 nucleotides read TGTGCCAGCAGCTCCCAGACAGGGACTCTCCGCTACACCTTC.

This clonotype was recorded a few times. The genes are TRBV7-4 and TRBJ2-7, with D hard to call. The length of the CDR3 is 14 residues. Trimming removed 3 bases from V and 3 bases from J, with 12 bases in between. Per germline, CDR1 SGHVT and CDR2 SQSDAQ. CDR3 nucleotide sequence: TGTGCCAGCAGCTTGGGCCTATCGAGCTACGAGCAGTACTTC. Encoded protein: CASSLGLSSYEQYF.

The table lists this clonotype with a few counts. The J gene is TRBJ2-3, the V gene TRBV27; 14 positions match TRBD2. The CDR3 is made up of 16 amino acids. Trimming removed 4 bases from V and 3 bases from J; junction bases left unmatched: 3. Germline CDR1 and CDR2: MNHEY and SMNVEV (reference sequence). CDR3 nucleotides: TGTGCCAGCAGTTCGAGACTAGCGGGAGGGACAGATACGCAGTATTTT. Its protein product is CASSSRLAGGTDTQYF.

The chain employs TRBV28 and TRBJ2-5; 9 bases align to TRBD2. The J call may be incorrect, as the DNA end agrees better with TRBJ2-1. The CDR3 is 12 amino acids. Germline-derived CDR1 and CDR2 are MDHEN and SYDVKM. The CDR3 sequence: CASRTGTSEQFF. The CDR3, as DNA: TGTGCCAGCAGGACCGGGACTAGCGAGCAGTTCTTC.

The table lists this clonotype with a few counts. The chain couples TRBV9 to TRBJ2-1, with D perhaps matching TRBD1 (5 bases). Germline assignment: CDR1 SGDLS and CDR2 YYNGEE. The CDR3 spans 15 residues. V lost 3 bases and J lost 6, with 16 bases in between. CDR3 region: CASSEGPHVRNEQFF. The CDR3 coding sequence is TGTGCCAGCAGCGAGGGGCCCCACGTACGCAATGAGCAGTTCTTC.

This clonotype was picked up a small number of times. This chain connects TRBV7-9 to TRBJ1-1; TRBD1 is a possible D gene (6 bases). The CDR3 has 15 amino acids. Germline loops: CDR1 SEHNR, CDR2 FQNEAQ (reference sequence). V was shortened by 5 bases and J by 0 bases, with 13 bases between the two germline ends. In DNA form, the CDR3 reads TGTGCCAGCAGCCCCCCAAGGGGGGTGAACACTGAAGCTTTCTTT. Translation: CASSPPRGVNTEAFF.

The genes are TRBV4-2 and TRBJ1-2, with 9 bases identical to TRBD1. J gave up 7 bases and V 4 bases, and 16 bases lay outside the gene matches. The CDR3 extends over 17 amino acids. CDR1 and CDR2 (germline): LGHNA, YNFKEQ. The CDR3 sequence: CASSPGGTGWFLFGYTF. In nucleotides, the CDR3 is TGTGCCAGCAGCCCTGGCGGGACAGGGTGGTTTTTGTTTGGCTACACCTTC.

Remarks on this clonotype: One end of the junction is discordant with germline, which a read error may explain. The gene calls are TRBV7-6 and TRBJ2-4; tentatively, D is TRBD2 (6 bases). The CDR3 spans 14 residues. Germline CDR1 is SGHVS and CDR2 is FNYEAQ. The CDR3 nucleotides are TGTGCTAGCAGCTTATCGAATCAGGGTGGCGGGAAGTTCTTC. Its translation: CASSLSNQGGGKFF.

CDR3: CASSFPGLAGGETQYF. CDR3 in DNA: TGTGCCAGCAGCTTCCCGGGACTAGCGGGAGGAGAGACCCAGTACTTC. The chain recombines TRBV7-8 with TRBJ2-1; TRBD2 matches at 15 bases. The closer fit of TRBJ2-5 to the DNA end suggests the J call may be wrong. Germline assignment: CDR1 SGHVS and CDR2 FQNEAQ. The CDR3 has 16 residues.

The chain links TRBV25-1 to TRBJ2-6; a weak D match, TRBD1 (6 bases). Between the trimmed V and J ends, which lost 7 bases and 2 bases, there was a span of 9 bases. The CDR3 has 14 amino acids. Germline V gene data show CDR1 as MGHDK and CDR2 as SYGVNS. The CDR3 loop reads CASTNRAGANVLTF. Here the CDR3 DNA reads TGTGCCAGCACGAACAGGGCTGGGGCCAACGTCCTGACTTTC. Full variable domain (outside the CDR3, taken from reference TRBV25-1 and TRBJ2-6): EADIYQTPRYLVIGTGKKITLECSQTMGHDKMYWYQQDPGMELHLIHYSYGVNSTEKGDLSSESTVSRIRTEHFPLTLESARPSHTSQYLCASTNRAGANVLTFGAGSRLTVL.

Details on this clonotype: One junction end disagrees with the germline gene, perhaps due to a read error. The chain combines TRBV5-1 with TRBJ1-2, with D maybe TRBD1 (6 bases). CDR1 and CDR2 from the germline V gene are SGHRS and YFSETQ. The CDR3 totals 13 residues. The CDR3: CATSVVTGIGYTF. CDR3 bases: TGCGCCACCAGCGTAGTCACAGGGATCGGCTACACCTTC.

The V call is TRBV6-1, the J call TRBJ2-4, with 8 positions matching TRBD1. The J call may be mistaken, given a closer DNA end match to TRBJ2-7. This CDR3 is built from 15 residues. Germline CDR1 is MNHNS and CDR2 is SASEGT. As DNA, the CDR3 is TGTGCCAGCAGGGCCGGGACAGGTTTGTCTTACGAGCAGTACTTC. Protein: CASRAGTGLSYEQYF.

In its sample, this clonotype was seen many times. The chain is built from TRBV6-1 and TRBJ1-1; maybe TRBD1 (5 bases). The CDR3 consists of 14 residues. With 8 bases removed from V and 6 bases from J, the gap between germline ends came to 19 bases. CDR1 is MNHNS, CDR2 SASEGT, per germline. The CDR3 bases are TGTGCCAGCGTTCGGGGGACGGGGAGCGCTGAAGCTTTCTTT. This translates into CASVRGTGSAEAFF.

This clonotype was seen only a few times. CDR3: CASSSAGQGSYEQYF. In DNA form, the CDR3 reads TGTGCCAGCAGTTCCGCCGGACAGGGGAGCTACGAGCAGTACTTC. This rearrangement joins TRBV27 to TRBJ2-7; 9 bases are shared with TRBD1. CDR1 MNHEY and CDR2 SMNVEV come from the germline V gene (reference sequence). The ends lost 4 bases at V and 3 bases at J; junction bases unmatched: 7. The CDR3 consists of 15 residues.

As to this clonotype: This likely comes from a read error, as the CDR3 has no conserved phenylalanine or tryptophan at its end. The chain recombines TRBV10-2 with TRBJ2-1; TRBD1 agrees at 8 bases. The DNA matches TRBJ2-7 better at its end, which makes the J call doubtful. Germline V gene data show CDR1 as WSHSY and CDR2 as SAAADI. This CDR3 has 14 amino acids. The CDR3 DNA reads TGCGCCAGCAGTCGACAGGGGTTAATCGGCGAGCAGTACTTA. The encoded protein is CASSRQGLIGEQYL.

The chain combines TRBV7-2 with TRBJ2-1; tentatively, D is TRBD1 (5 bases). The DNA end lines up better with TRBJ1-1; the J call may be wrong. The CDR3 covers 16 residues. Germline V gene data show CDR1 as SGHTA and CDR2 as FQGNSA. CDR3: CASSLASGRLNTEAFF. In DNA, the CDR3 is TGTGCCAGCAGCTTAGCCTCAGGGAGGCTGAACACTGAAGCTTTCTTT.

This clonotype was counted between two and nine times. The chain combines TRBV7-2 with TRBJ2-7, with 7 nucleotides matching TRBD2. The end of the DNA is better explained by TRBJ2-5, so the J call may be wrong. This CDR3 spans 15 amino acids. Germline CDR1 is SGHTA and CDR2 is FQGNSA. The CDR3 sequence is CASSLNGGMRETQYF. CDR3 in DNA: TGTGCCAGCAGCTTGAACGGGGGGATGCGAGAGACCCAGTACTTC.

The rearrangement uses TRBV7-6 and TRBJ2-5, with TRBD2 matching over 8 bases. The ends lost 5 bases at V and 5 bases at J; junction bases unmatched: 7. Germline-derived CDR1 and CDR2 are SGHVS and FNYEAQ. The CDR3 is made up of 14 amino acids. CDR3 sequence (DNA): TGTGCCAGCAGCCCTCATAGCGGGGTGGAGACCCAGTACTTC. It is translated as CASSPHSGVETQYF.

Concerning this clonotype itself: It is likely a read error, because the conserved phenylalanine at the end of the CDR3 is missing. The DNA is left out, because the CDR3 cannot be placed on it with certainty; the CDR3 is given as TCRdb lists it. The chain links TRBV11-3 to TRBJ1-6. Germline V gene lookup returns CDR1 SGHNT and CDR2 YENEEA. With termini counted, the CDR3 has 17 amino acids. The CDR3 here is CASSLGTMAYNEQFFGP.

The CDR3 nucleotides are TGTGCCATCAGTGTGTTCAATGAGCAGTTCTTC. It specifies CAISVFNEQFF. The chain has TRBV10-3 and TRBJ2-1; D gene uncertain. The CDR3 totals 11 residues. V gave up 4 bases and J gave up 6 bases, with 4 bases separating them. CDR1 is ENHRY, CDR2 SYGVKD, per germline.

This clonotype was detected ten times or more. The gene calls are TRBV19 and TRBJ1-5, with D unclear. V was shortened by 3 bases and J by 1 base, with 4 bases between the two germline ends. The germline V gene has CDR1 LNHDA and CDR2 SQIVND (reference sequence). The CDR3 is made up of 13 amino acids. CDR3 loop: CASSMNSNQPQHF. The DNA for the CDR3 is TGTGCCAGTAGTATGAACAGCAATCAGCCCCAGCATTTT.

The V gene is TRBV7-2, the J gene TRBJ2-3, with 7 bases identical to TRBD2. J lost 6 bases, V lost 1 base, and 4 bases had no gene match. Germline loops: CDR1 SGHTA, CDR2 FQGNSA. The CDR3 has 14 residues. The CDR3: CASSLVRGGDTQYF. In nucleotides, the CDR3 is TGTGCCAGCAGCTTAGTTCGGGGAGGGGATACGCAGTATTTT.

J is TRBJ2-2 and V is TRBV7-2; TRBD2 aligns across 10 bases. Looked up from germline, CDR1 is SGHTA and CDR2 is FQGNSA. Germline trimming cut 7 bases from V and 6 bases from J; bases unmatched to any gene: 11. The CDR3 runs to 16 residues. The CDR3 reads CASNPGLAPVSGELFF. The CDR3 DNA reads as TGTGCCAGCAATCCGGGACTAGCGCCTGTCTCCGGGGAGCTGTTTTTT.

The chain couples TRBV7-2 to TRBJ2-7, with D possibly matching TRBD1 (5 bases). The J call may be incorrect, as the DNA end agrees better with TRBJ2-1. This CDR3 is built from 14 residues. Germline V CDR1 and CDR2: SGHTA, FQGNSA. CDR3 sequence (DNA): TGTGCCAGCAGCCCGACACCGCAGGGCAATGAGCAGTTCTTC. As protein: CASSPTPQGNEQFF.